These T cell receptor beta chains were read from a single sample in a study of early T cells in non-severe SARS-CoV-2 infection. MiXCR, run by TCRdb on the 5' RACE reads, gives a single entry per CDR3 protein. The sample has tens of thousands of distinct CDR3 sequences, about 6.4% seen once. The source material was whole blood, sampled at baseline. The origin of the receptors is an adult who was a healthcare worker with PCR-confirmed SARS-CoV-2 infection or an uninfected control (not recorded which). CDR3s include the opening cysteine and the closing phenylalanine or tryptophan. D genes are given only for firm matches. Size tells how often a clone was seen (once, few, many) or the class of an expanded clone, and some rows leave it out.

many,TRBV2,TRBJ2-1,TRBD1,TGTGCCAGTTTGGGACAGGAGATCTGGAATGAGCAGTTCTTC,CASLGQEIWNEQFF
many,TRBV3-1,TRBJ1-1,NA,TGTGCCAGCAGCCAATACAGCAACACTGAAGCTTTCTTT,CASSQYSNTEAFF
few,TRBV9,TRBJ1-6,NA,TGTGCCAGCACCCGGGGGACTTGGAATTCACCCCTCCACTTT,CASTRGTWNSPLHF
NA,TRBV7-9,TRBJ2-7,NA,TGTGCCAGCAGCGCTCTACGCGAGCAGTACTTC,CASSALREQYF
many,TRBV5-1,TRBJ2-1,NA,TGCGCCAGCAGCTTGCAGGTCCCTGGGGGTGAGCAGTTCTTC,CASSLQVPGGEQFF
few,TRBV4-3,TRBJ1-4,NA,TGCGCCAGCAGCCAATTGACGGGGCAGCTGTCTAATGAAAAACTGTTTTTT,CASSQLTGQLSNEKLFF
NA,TRBV18,TRBJ2-3,TRBD1,TGTGCCAGCTCACCATCGAGACAGGGGGTGGATACGCAGTATTTT,CASSPSRQGVDTQYF
many,TRBV4-1,TRBJ1-6,NA,TGCGCCAGCAGCCCCTCCTCCGGGGGCCATAATTCACCCCTCCACTTT,CASSPSSGGHNSPLHF
many,TRBV20-1,TRBJ2-6,NA,TGCAGTGCTAGGGGTTTGGGACACTCCTCTGGGGCCAACGTCCTGACTTTC,CSARGLGHSSGANVLTF
many,TRBV20-1,TRBJ1-1,NA,TGCAGTGCTAGAAGTGGACAGACGAACACTGAAGCTTTCTTT,CSARSGQTNTEAFF
NA,TRBV5-1,TRBJ1-4,NA,TGCGCCAGCAGCTTGTCCCCCGTCGCAACTAATGAAAAACTGTTTTTT,CASSLSPVATNEKLFF
NA,TRBV6-6,TRBJ1-1,NA,TGTGCCGCAGCCGCAACAACCCCTGAAGCTTTCTTT,CAAAATTPEAFF
many,TRBV20-1,TRBJ2-4,TRBD1,TGCAGTGCTAAGACAGGGGGGAGAAACATTCAGTACTTC,CSAKTGGRNIQYF
many,TRBV11-3,TRBJ2-7,NA,TGTGCCAGCAGCTCGAGCTCCTACGAGCAGTACTTC,CASSSSSYEQYF
many,TRBV19,TRBJ2-6,TRBD1,TGTGCCAGTAGTCCCCGGGACAGGACTCCCAGCTCTGGGGCCAACGTCCTGACTTTC,CASSPRDRTPSSGANVLTF
NA,TRBV12-3/TRBV12-4,TRBJ1-2,NA,TGTGCCAGCAGTGCGGACCGCGGCGGGAGATATGGCTACACCTTC,CASSADRGGRYGYTF
many,TRBV28,TRBJ2-7,NA,TGTGCCAGCAGTACGGAGAGCTCCTACGAGCAGTACTTC,CASSTESSYEQYF
many,TRBV6-6,TRBJ1-3,NA,TGTGCCAGCAGGACAGGCTTTGGAAACACCATATATTTT,CASRTGFGNTIYF
NA,TRBV7-6,TRBJ2-3,TRBD2,TGTGCCAGCAGCTTAGTTCTCGGGGGGTCCACAGATACGCAGTATTTT,CASSLVLGGSTDTQYF
NA,TRBV20-1,TRBJ2-7,NA,TGCAGTGCTACGGTGGATTCAGGGTATCGCAACGAGCAGTACTTC,CSATVDSGYRNEQYF
many,TRBV2,TRBJ2-1,NA,TGTGCCACCCCCGACGGGTCGGGCTCCTACAATGAGCAGTTCTTC,CATPDGSGSYNEQFF
many,TRBV29-1,TRBJ1-4,NA,TGCAGCGTAAGAAAACAGGGAGCTAATGAAAAACTGTTTTTT,CSVRKQGANEKLFF
many,TRBV25-1,TRBJ2-3,TRBD1,TGTGCCAGCTGCAGGGGGACAGATACGCAGTATTTT,CASCRGTDTQYF
many,TRBV7-6,TRBJ2-5,TRBD1,TGTGCCAGCAGCTTAAATCAGCAGGGGGCTGGAGAGACCCAGTACTTC,CASSLNQQGAGETQYF
few,TRBV27,TRBJ1-4,NA,TGTGCCAGCAGTTCTACGGGATACCGGTTGTTTTTT,CASSSTGYRLFF
many,TRBV10-3,TRBJ2-3,NA,TGTGCCATCAATAAACGGGGGAACACAGATACGCAGTATTTT,CAINKRGNTDTQYF
NA,TRBV28,TRBJ2-4,TRBD1,TGTGCCAGCAGTTCTGATAGGCAGGGGGTGGACATTCAGTACTTC,CASSSDRQGVDIQYF
many,TRBV10-3,TRBJ2-2,NA,TGTGCCATCAGTGCGCGGGGCTTCACCGGGGAGCTGTTTTTT,CAISARGFTGELFF
many,TRBV7-2,TRBJ1-3,NA,TGTGCCAGCAGCTTAGAAGGACAACCTTACGGAAACACCATATATTTT,CASSLEGQPYGNTIYF
many,TRBV20-1,TRBJ2-6,NA,TGCAGTGCTTGGGACATTTACTCTGGGGCCAACGTCCTGACTTTC,CSAWDIYSGANVLTF
many,TRBV12-3/TRBV12-4,TRBJ2-5,NA,TGTGCCAGCACCATCGTTGAGGAGATCCAAGAGACCCAGTACTTC,CASTIVEEIQETQYF
NA,TRBV11-3,TRBJ2-1,TRBD2,TGTGCCAGCAGCTTGCGGGGGGGCCTGGAGGAGCAGTTCTTC,CASSLRGGLEEQFF
NA,TRBV19,TRBJ2-1,TRBD1,TGTGCCAGTAGTATAACCCGCCTGAGGGACAGGGGCTCCTACAATGAGCAGTTCTTC,CASSITRLRDRGSYNEQFF
many,TRBV20-1,TRBJ2-7,TRBD2,TGCAGTGCTTCCGGACTAGTGTGGGGCGAGCAGTACTTC,CSASGLVWGEQYF
many,TRBV12-3/TRBV12-4,TRBJ2-3,NA,TGTGCCAGCTCAAACCGGGACAACCTCACAGATACGCAGTATTTT,CASSNRDNLTDTQYF
NA,TRBV12-3/TRBV12-4,TRBJ1-2,NA,TGTGCCAGCAGTCCGGCTTGGAGGGTTGGCTATGGCTACACCTTC,CASSPAWRVGYGYTF
many,TRBV7-2,TRBJ1-2,NA,TGTGCCAGCAGCTCGCGGGAGGGTTATGGCTACACCTTC,CASSSREGYGYTF
many,TRBV7-2,TRBJ2-3,NA,TGTGCCAGCAGCGCTACGAGAGGGTCTTATACGCAGTATTTT,CASSATRGSYTQYF
few,TRBV21-1,TRBJ2-2,NA,TGTGCCAGCAGCAAAGTACCGAGACAGGGGCCCCAAGGGGAGCTGTTTTTT,CASSKVPRQGPQGELFF
many,TRBV6-4,TRBJ2-5,NA,TGTGCCAGCAGTGCGAAGACCCAGTACTTC,CASSAKTQYF
many,TRBV14,TRBJ1-1,NA,TGTGCCAGCAGCCAAGGGGCGAACATGAACACTGAAGCTTTCTTT,CASSQGANMNTEAFF
NA,TRBV14,TRBJ1-6,NA,TGTGCCAGCAGCCAAGCACCCCGAGAAAATTCACCCCTCCACTTT,CASSQAPRENSPLHF
many,TRBV28,TRBJ1-2,NA,TGTGCCAGCAGTTGGACTGGCGGCTACACCTTC,CASSWTGGYTF
few,TRBV27,TRBJ2-7,NA,TGTGCCAGCAGTTTATCGGTTTCAGGGCTCGAGCAGTACTTC,CASSLSVSGLEQYF
many,TRBV30,TRBJ2-6,NA,TGTGCCTGGAGTGTGTCCTTGGGGGCCAACGTCCTGACTTTC,CAWSVSLGANVLTF
many,TRBV20-1,TRBJ2-1,TRBD2,TGCAGTGCTAATTGGCCTAGCGGAGTGAATGAGCAGTTCTTC,CSANWPSGVNEQFF
few,TRBV7-2,TRBJ2-5,NA,TGTGCCAGCAGCTTAGGACTTCAAGGGGGTTTGGAGACCCAGTACTTC,CASSLGLQGGLETQYF
NA,TRBV20-1,TRBJ2-7,NA,TGCAGTGCTAGAGATCACGCAGGGGTTGGCTACGAGCAGTACTTC,CSARDHAGVGYEQYF
many,TRBV4-2,TRBJ2-7,NA,TGTGCCAGCAGCCAACGATTGGAGGGCCGCGAGCAGTACTTC,CASSQRLEGREQYF
many,TRBV11-2,TRBJ2-5,NA,TGTGCCAGCAGCAATACAGGGTCCTTGGAGACCCAGTACTTC,CASSNTGSLETQYF
few,TRBV6-2/TRBV6-3,TRBJ2-5,TRBD2,TGCGCCGGGGAGGGCTCCGCCCAAGAGACCCAGTACTTC,CAGEGSAQETQYF
many,TRBV20-1,TRBJ2-2,TRBD1,TGCAGTGCAAGAACAGGGGGGAACACCGGGGAGCTGTTTTTT,CSARTGGNTGELFF
few,TRBV7-7,TRBJ1-1,TRBD1,TGTGCTAGCAGCTTAGATGGGGACAGGGGGACGGTGAACACTGAAGCTTTCTTT,CASSLDGDRGTVNTEAFF
many,TRBV4-3,TRBJ2-7,TRBD2,TGCGCCAGCAGCCAAAATCCGGGACTAGGAGGGCCCCAGTACTTC,CASSQNPGLGGPQYF
NA,TRBV24-1,TRBJ2-1,NA,TGTGCCACCAGTGATTTGACGGAGCAGTTCTTC,CATSDLTEQFF
medium-sized,TRBV4-3,TRBJ1-1,NA,TGCGCCAGCAGCCAAGATTCGACAGGTGGAACTGAAGCTTTCTTT,CASSQDSTGGTEAFF
few,TRBV6-6,TRBJ2-2,TRBD2,TGTGCGGGAGCGGGGGCCACTATGCCGTGGGAGCTGTTTTTT,CAGAGATMPWELFF